This TCR beta chain derives from a study of shared clonotypes between healthy human individuals. Findings of the study overall: Non-shared clonotypes displayed generation probabilities falling below those of clonotypes present in all four donors.

Naive CD8 cells lacked CD45RO and underwent positive selection for CCR7, leaving out terminally differentiated effector memory CD45RA+ cells. The assay was immunoSEQ multiplex PCR, and TCRdb's table has in-frame clones only and misses some. The sample records more than 2 million clones, approximately 95% being singletons. About this clone itself: Its antigen is undetermined. This CDR3 is also generated by other DNA sequences in the sample.

Germline V lookup: CDR1 SQVTM, CDR2 ANQGSEA. Trimming removed 3 bases at V and 0 bases at J, with 5 bases between. The CDR3 sequence is 13 residues long. The clonotype was recovered from a man between 18 and 29 years old in good health. The source material was naive CD8+ T cells sorted from blood. The chain employs TRBV29-1 and TRBJ2-2; no reliable D call. CDR3 residues: CSVERSNTGELFF. The CDR3, as DNA: TGCAGCGTTGAGCGGTCGAACACCGGGGAGCTGTTTTTT.